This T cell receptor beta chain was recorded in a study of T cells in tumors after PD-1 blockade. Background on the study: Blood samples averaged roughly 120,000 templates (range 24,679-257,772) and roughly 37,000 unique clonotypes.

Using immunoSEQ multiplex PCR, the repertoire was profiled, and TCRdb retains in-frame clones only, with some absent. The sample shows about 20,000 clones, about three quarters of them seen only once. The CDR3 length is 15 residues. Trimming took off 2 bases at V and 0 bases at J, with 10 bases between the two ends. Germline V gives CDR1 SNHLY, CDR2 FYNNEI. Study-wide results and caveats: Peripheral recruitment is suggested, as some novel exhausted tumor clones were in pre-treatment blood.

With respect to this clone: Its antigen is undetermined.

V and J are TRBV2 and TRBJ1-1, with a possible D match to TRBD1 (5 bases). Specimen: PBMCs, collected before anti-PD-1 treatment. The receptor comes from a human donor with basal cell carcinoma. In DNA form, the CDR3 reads TGTGCCAGCAGTGAATGGGCAGGGATGAACACTGAAGCTTTCTTT. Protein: CASSEWAGMNTEAFF.